Here is one T cell receptor beta chain with its context. This entry is derived from a study of early T cells in non-severe SARS-CoV-2 infection. Overall study: Unpaired chains resulted from sequencing bulk RNA of unsorted whole blood.

TCRdb reprocessed the 5' RACE reads with MiXCR, giving one entry per CDR3 protein. The profile shows 20,000 to 25,000 distinct CDR3 sequences, 4.5% to 5% of them singletons. This CDR3 has 16 amino acids. V shed 6 bases, J shed 0 bases, and the junction held 6 bases outside the gene matches. Germline V CDR1 and CDR2: SGHVS, FNYEAQ. The chain has TRBV7-6 and TRBJ1-4, with TRBD1 matching over 8 bases. The clonotype originates from an adult who was a healthcare worker with PCR-confirmed SARS-CoV-2 infection or an uninfected control (not recorded which). The specimen was whole blood. The DNA for the CDR3 is TGTGCCAGCAGTATAGGACAGGGTGCAACTAATGAAAAACTGTTTTTT. It yields the protein CASSIGQGATNEKLFF.